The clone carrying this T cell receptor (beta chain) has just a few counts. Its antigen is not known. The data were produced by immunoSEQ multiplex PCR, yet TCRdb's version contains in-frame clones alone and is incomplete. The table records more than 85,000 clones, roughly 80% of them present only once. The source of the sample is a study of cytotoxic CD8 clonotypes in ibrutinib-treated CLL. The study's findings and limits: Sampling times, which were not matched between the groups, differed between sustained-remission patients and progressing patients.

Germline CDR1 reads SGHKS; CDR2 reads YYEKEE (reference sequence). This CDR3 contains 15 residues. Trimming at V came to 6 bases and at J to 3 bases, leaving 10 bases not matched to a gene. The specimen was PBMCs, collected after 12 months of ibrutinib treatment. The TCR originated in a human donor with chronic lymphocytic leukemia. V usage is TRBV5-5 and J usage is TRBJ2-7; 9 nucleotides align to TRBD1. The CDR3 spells CASTLGGTGIYEQYF. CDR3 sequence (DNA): TGTGCCAGCACTCTAGGAGGGACAGGGATCTACGAGCAGTACTTC.